This T cell receptor beta chain was identified in a study of T cell repertoires in cytomegalovirus infection. Study summary: Selection of CMV epitopes for the study included recently identified HLA-C-restricted and well-studied HLA-B-restricted ones. Shared public TCR beta signatures pointed to both CMV infection and a matching HLA type. Study results and caveats: Summed frequency of public TCR beta families distinguished CMV carriers with the relevant HLA. The ex vivo response was dominated by HLA-C-restricted CMV-specific TCR beta clonotypes.

The germline V and J ends were trimmed by 3 bases and 6 bases, with 12 bases remaining between them. Looked up from germline, CDR1 is MNHNS and CDR2 is SASEGT. The CDR3 has 13 residues. This clonotype showed up many times. Its antigen is not identified. TCRdb fed the reads into MiXCR, producing one record per CDR3 protein. The sample has around 800,000 distinct CDR3 sequences; about 33% are singletons. V is TRBV6-1 and J is TRBJ2-7; D ambiguous. The sample here was cultured CD8+ T cells from PBMCs, taken from culture after CMV antigen stimulation. The receptor was isolated from a human donor in good health (CMV status not recorded). Some clones in this sample may be carry-over from other donors' samples. The CDR3 loop reads CASSEAENTEQYF. CDR3 nucleotides: TGTGCCAGCAGTGAGGCCGAGAACACCGAGCAGTACTTC.